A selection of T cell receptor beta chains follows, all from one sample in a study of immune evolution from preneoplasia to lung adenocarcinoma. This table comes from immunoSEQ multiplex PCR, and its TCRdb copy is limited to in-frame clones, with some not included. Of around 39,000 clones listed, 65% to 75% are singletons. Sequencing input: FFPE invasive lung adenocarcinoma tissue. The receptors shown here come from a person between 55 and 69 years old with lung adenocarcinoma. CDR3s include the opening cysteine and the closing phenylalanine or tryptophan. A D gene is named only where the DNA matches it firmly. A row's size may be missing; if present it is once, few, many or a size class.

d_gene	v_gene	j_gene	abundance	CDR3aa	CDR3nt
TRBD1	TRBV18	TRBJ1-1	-	CASSPDRGLAEAFF	TGTGCCAGCTCACCAGACAGGGGCCTGGCGGAAGCTTTCTTT
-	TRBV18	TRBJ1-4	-	CASSSTGTTNEKLFF	TGTGCCAGCTCATCAACAGGGACAACTAATGAAAAACTGTTTTTT
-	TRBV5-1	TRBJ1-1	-	CASSLEAGVTEAFF	TGCGCCAGCAGCTTGGAAGCGGGGGTGACTGAAGCTTTCTTT
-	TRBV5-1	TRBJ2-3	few	CASSFATDTQYF	TGCGCCAGCAGCTTCGCCACAGATACGCAGTATTTT
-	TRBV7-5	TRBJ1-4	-	CARSWSDRGSAGGGKLFF	TGTGCCAGAAGCTGGAGTGACAGGGGCTCCGCAGGGGGAGGAAAACTGTTTTTT
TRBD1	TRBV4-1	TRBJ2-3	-	CASSHRQGTDTQYF	TGCGCCAGCAGCCACCGACAGGGGACAGATACGCAGTATTTT
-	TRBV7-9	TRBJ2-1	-	CASVQGWGEQFF	TGTGCCAGCGTACAGGGATGGGGTGAGCAGTTCTTC
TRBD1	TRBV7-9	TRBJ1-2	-	CASSLGGQGAPNGYTF	TGTGCCAGCAGCTTAGGAGGTCAGGGGGCGCCGAATGGCTACACCTTC
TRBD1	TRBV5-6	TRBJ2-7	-	CASSQGQTYEQYF	TGTGCCAGCAGCCAGGGACAGACCTACGAGCAGTACTTC
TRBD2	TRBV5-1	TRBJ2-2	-	CASSSISGSAAGELFF	TGCGCCAGCAGCTCGATTAGCGGGAGTGCCGCCGGGGAGCTGTTTTTT
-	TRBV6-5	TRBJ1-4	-	CASSSRDGEKLFF	TGTGCCAGCAGTTCACGTGACGGTGAAAAACTGTTTTTT
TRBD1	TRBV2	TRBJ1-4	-	CASSDGQVGEKLFF	TGTGCCAGCAGTGACGGACAGGTGGGGGAAAAACTGTTTTTT
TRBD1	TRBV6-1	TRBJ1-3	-	CASSEGTGPGNTIYF	TGTGCCAGCAGTGAAGGGACAGGGCCAGGAAACACCATATATTTT